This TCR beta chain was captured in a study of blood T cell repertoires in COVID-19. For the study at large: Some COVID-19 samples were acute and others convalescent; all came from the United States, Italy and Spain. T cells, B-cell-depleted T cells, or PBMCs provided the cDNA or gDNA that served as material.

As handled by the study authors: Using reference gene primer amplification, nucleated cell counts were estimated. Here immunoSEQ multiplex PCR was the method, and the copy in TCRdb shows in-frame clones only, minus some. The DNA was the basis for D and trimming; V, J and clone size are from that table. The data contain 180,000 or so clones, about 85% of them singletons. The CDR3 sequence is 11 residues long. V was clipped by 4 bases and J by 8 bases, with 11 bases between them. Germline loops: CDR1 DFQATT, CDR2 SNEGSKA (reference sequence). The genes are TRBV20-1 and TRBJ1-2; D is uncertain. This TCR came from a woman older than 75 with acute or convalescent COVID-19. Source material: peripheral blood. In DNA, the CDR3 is TGCAGTGCTATGGAGAGAGAGGGCTACACCTTC. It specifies CSAMEREGYTF.